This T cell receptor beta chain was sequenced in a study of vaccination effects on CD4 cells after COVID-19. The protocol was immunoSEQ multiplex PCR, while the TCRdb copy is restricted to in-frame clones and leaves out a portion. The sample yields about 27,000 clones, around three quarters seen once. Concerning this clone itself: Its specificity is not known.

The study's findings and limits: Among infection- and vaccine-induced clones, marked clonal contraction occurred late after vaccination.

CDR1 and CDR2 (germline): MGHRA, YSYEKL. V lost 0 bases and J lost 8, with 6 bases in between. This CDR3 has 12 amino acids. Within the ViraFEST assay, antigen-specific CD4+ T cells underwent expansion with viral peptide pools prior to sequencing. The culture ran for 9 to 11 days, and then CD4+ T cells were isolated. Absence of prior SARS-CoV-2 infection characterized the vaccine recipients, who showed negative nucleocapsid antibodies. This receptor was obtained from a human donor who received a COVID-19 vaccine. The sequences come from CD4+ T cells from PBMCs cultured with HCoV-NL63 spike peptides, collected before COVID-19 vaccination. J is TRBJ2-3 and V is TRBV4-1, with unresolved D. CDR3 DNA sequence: TGCGCCAGCAGCCAAGACAGTACTACGCAGTATTTT. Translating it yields CASSQDSTTQYF.